The following is a T cell receptor beta chain sequence with its context. The antigen remains undetermined. Method: immunoSEQ multiplex PCR; TCRdb's copy keeps in-frame clones and lacks some. The sample has about 12,000 clones; about 60% are singletons. Germline-derived CDR1 and CDR2 are KGHSH and LQKENI. The length of the CDR3 is 14 residues. The ends lost 6 bases at V and 5 bases at J; junction bases unmatched: 6. Cohort: HPV-negative, locally advanced oral cavity squamous cell carcinoma patients. This entry belongs to a study of neoadjuvant anti-PD-1 for oral cavity cancer. Overall study: Nivolumab at 3 mg/kg was mostly given biweekly, three to four doses, pre-surgery. Non-progressing patients received a fourth nivolumab dose near day 43, then surgery on days 50-56. The study's findings and limits: With three patients per group, TCR findings need larger cohorts.

The sequence was obtained from a person aged 40 to 85 with oral cavity squamous cell carcinoma. V is TRBV18 and J is TRBJ2-5; 10 positions agree with TRBD2. This sample comprised tumor tissue, obtained before nivolumab (anti-PD-1) treatment. The DNA for the CDR3 is TGTGCCAGCTCTGGGACTAGCGCAAGGGAGACCCAGTACTTC. Translated: CASSGTSARETQYF. The variable domain in full, completed from reference TRBV18 and TRBJ2-5, reads NAGVMQNPRHLVRRRGQEARLRCSPMKGHSHVYWYRQLPEEGLKFMVYLQKENIIDESGMPKERFSAEFPKEGPSILRIQQVVRGDSAAYFCASSGTSARETQYFGPGTRLLVL.